This T cell receptor (beta chain) was found in a study of cytomegalovirus exposure and HLA in healthy donors. General study findings and limits: By HLA locus, TCR association rates varied in a later analysis, with DRB1 showing the most and HLA-C the fewest. The study dropped some indistinguishable V segments, TRBV6-2 and TRBV6-3 among them. What a later analysis reportedly showed was that an Asian-associated ancestry cluster had fewer N-insertions than the roughly 670-donor mean. It is likely that the observed cluster of highly shared sequence variants was a sequencing artifact.

Germline lookup yields CDR1 MRHNA and CDR2 SNTAGT. With 4 bases clipped from V and 0 bases from J, the junction kept 4 bases outside the gene matches. The CDR3 extends over 16 amino acids. PCR was performed using 60 Vbeta and 13 Jbeta primers. Using immunoSEQ multiplex PCR, the repertoire was profiled, and TCRdb retains in-frame clones only, with some absent. The data show nearly 95,000 clones, approximately 75% seen once. Turning to this clone: No antigen is known for it.

Sequenced material: PBMCs. This TCR was recovered from a woman aged 40 to 50 in good health and CMV-seronegative. The chain links TRBV6-4 to TRBJ2-2, with 8 bases identical to TRBD1. The CDR3, as DNA: TGTGCCAGCAGTGTGACAGGGGCTACGAACACCGGGGAGCTGTTTTTT. It encodes CASSVTGATNTGELFF.